This is a list of T cell receptor beta chains from one sample in a study of T cells after yellow fever vaccination. Using its own MiXCR run on the 5' RACE reads, TCRdb lists one record per CDR3 protein. Here the sample spans 450,000 to 650,000 distinct CDR3 sequences, approximately 12% being singletons. The material sequenced was PBMCs, taken on the day of the yellow fever booster vaccination. These receptors were taken from a man aged 25 to 40 who received the YFV17D yellow fever vaccine. The CDR3 runs from the conserved cysteine through the conserved F or W. A D gene is named only where the DNA matches it firmly. Clone size appears in some rows only: once, few, many, or a class for an expanded clone.

. TRBJ2-1 . TRBV7-9 CASSANTGLSYNEQFF TGTGCCAGCAGCGCAAATACAGGGCTCTCCTACAATGAGCAGTTCTTC
. TRBJ1-6 TRBD1 TRBV10-3 CAISELPRTGEYNSPLHF TGTGCCATCAGTGAGCTTCCTCGGACAGGGGAATATAATTCACCCCTCCACTTT
few TRBJ1-4 . TRBV21-1 CASSAGTVREKLFF TGTGCCAGCAGCGCCGGGACAGTTCGTGAAAAACTGTTTTTT
few TRBJ2-7 . TRBV21-1 CASSKVQDPVPHEQYF TGTGCCAGCAGCAAGGTACAGGACCCGGTCCCGCACGAGCAGTACTTC
. TRBJ2-1 . TRBV20-1 CSARDLPSRTGPNEQFF TGCAGTGCTAGAGATCTCCCCAGCCGAACGGGACCCAATGAGCAGTTCTTC
many TRBJ2-1 . TRBV18 CASSPGGVNEQFF TGTGCCAGCTCACCTGGAGGGGTAAATGAGCAGTTCTTC
. TRBJ2-7 . TRBV5-1 CASRRDRISYEQYF TGCGCCAGCAGGAGGGACCGAATTTCCTACGAGCAGTACTTC
. TRBJ2-1 . TRBV15 CATSREYSGNEQFF TGTGCCACCAGCAGAGAGTACAGCGGCAATGAGCAGTTCTTC
. TRBJ2-1 . TRBV20-1 CSGGANTRGEQFF TGCAGTGGGGGGGCAAACACCCGGGGGGAGCAGTTCTTC
few TRBJ1-1 . TRBV6-5 CASSFLSQGMNTEAFF TGTGCCAGCAGTTTCCTTTCACAAGGCATGAACACTGAAGCTTTCTTT
few TRBJ2-2 TRBD1 TRBV5-1 CASSLAGQGSTGELFF TGCGCCAGCAGCTTGGCGGGACAGGGGAGCACCGGGGAGCTGTTTTTT
many TRBJ2-2 . TRBV5-5 CASSRAPGELFF TGTGCCAGCAGCCGGGCCCCCGGGGAGCTGTTTTTT
. TRBJ2-6 . TRBV12-3/TRBV12-4 CASSPDRASGANVLTF TGTGCCAGCAGTCCCGACAGAGCCTCTGGGGCCAACGTCCTGACTTTC
few TRBJ1-3 TRBD1 TRBV10-3 CAISDSFWDRGSGKTGNTIYF TGTGCCATCAGTGATTCTTTTTGGGACAGGGGTTCGGGGAAGACTGGAAACACCATATATTTT
. TRBJ1-4 . TRBV6-5 CASSSGTFGKLFF TGTGCCAGCAGTTCGGGGACCTTTGGAAAACTGTTTTTT
few TRBJ2-1 TRBD2 TRBV20-1 CSARDLLAGGRHNEQFF TGCAGTGCTAGAGATCTACTAGCGGGAGGACGACACAATGAGCAGTTCTTC
. TRBJ2-7 TRBD2 TRBV29-1 CSVSSGAYSYEQYF TGCAGCGTTTCTAGCGGGGCCTACTCCTACGAGCAGTACTTC
many TRBJ2-5 . TRBV10-3 CAISESIQGRETQYF TGTGCCATCAGTGAGTCTATTCAGGGTCGAGAGACCCAGTACTTC
. TRBJ2-5 . TRBV20-1 CSAALFPLVGLIETQYF TGCAGTGCCGCCCTTTTCCCCCTCGTGGGCCTCATTGAGACCCAGTACTTC
many TRBJ1-1 TRBD1 TRBV7-8 CASSFGTGAVNTEAFF TGTGCCAGCAGCTTCGGGACAGGGGCCGTGAACACTGAAGCTTTCTTT
. TRBJ2-5 . TRBV18 CASSPQHRVETQYF TGTGCCAGCTCACCGCAGCATCGAGTGGAGACCCAGTACTTC
. TRBJ2-5 . TRBV11-2 CASSYRNQETQYF TGTGCCAGCAGTTACAGGAACCAAGAGACCCAGTACTTC
few TRBJ2-1 . TRBV15 CATSIGTYNEQFF TGTGCCACCAGCATCGGGACCTACAATGAGCAGTTCTTC
. TRBJ2-7 . TRBV14 CASSRINTAEQYF TGTGCCAGCAGCCGAATAAATACTGCCGAGCAGTACTTC
. TRBJ1-1 . TRBV12-3/TRBV12-4 CASSDRGLATTEAFF TGTGCCAGCAGCGACCGTGGGTTGGCAACCACTGAAGCTTTCTTT
. TRBJ2-3 TRBD2 TRBV7-3 CASSSEARTSGKPTDTQYF TGTGCCAGCAGCTCCGAAGCCCGGACTAGCGGGAAACCCACAGATACGCAGTATTTT
. TRBJ2-7 . TRBV23-1 CASSHPTPGAYEQYF TGCGCCAGCAGTCACCCCACCCCGGGAGCCTACGAGCAGTACTTC
few TRBJ2-3 TRBD2 TRBV7-3 CASKITSATDTQYF TGTGCCAGCAAGATAACTAGCGCGACAGATACGCAGTATTTT
. TRBJ1-2 . TRBV3-1 CASSQGRNYGYTF TGTGCCAGCAGCCAAGGCAGGAACTATGGCTACACCTTC
few TRBJ2-5 . TRBV7-2 CASSLKRIQETQYF TGTGCCAGCAGCTTAAAGCGCATACAAGAGACCCAGTACTTC
few TRBJ2-6 . TRBV2 CASSAPRASGANVLTF TGTGCCAGCAGTGCTCCTAGGGCGTCTGGGGCCAACGTCCTGACTTTC
few TRBJ2-7 . TRBV29-1 CSAWDELTYEQYF TGCAGCGCTTGGGACGAACTAACCTACGAGCAGTACTTC
few TRBJ2-7 TRBD1 TRBV10-3 CAITGNRGEQYF TGTGCCATCACCGGTAACAGGGGCGAGCAGTACTTC
. TRBJ1-6 TRBD1 TRBV20-1 CSARAGTGPESPLHF TGCAGTGCTAGAGCCGGGACAGGGCCTGAGTCACCCCTCCACTTT
few TRBJ1-3 . TRBV14 CASSQPSGWSGNTIYF TGTGCCAGCAGCCAACCTTCAGGATGGTCTGGAAACACCATATATTTT
. TRBJ2-7 TRBD1 TRBV28 CASRAGQVNSYEQYF TGTGCCAGCAGGGCGGGACAGGTAAACTCCTACGAGCAGTACTTC
. TRBJ2-1 TRBD2 TRBV20-1 CSARRLAESRQFF TGCAGTGCCAGGCGACTAGCGGAGTCTCGGCAGTTCTTC
. TRBJ2-7 . TRBV5-1 CASSLAPVVEQYF TGCGCCAGCAGCTTGGCCCCAGTGGTGGAGCAGTACTTC